The 29 T cell receptor beta chains listed next were all sequenced from one sample in a study of T-cell reconstitution after alpha-beta-depleted transplantation in children. Unique molecular identifiers were incorporated when the TCRbeta library was constructed. TCRdb reanalysed the PCR reads using MiXCR and keeps one entry per CDR3 protein. Of about 350,000 distinct CDR3 sequences in the sample, about 16% were seen once. The source material was PBMCs, mostly from graft donor cells, sampled 360 days after TCRalphabeta/CD19-depleted stem cell transplant. The receptors were gathered from a male patient under 10 years old who had a stem cell transplant for acute lymphoblastic leukemia, so the T cells may come from the graft donor.

The chain links TRBV4-1 to TRBJ2-7; possibly TRBD1 for D (6 bases). V was pared by 0 bases and J by 5 bases, with 23 bases between. Germline V gene lookup returns CDR1 MGHRA and CDR2 YSYEKL. There are 18 residues in the CDR3. CDR3 DNA sequence: TGCGCCAGCAGCCAAGAAGGGGGAGCGCCCCTAGGGTACGACGAGCAGTACTTC. This codes for CASSQEGGAPLGYDEQYF.

The genes are TRBV29-1 and TRBJ2-1; 8 bases are a match to TRBD1. Unmatched junction bases numbered 9, after V lost 3 bases and J lost 5 bases. Germline CDR1 is SQVTM and CDR2 is ANQGSEA. This CDR3 has 15 amino acids. CDR3 bases: TGCAGCGTTGATATTTGGCAGGGGGCGAACAATGAGCAGTTCTTC. Translating gives CSVDIWQGANNEQFF.

The chain joins TRBV12-3 or TRBV12-4 to TRBJ2-7; 9 bases map to TRBD1. Losses at the gene ends were 6 bases for V and 1 base for J; bases not matched to a gene: 10. This CDR3 spans 16 amino acids. The CDR3 protein is CASSPSSGTGSYEQYF. For the CDR3, the DNA is TGTGCCAGCAGCCCAAGTTCCGGGACAGGGTCCTACGAGCAGTACTTC.

The V call is TRBV29-1, the J call TRBJ1-2, with no clear D. CDR3 length: 12 residues. The V gene's germline CDR1 is SQVTM and CDR2 ANQGSEA. V was trimmed by 3 bases and J by 3 bases, leaving 8 bases between them. The CDR3 region is CSVELCDYGYTF. In DNA form, the CDR3 reads TGCAGCGTTGAGTTGTGTGACTATGGCTACACCTTC.

At least ten counts were recorded for this clonotype. The rearrangement links TRBV4-2 to TRBJ2-7; tentatively, D is TRBD1 (6 bases). Germline lookup yields CDR1 LGHNA and CDR2 YNFKEQ. Trimming took 2 bases from V and 3 from J, leaving 8 bases between them. CDR3 length: 13 residues. Here the CDR3 reads CASSQQGRYEQYF. CDR3 DNA: TGTGCCAGCAGCCAACAGGGGCGCTACGAGCAGTACTTC.

The V gene is TRBV12-3 or TRBV12-4, the J gene TRBJ2-7; 11 bases fit TRBD2. The CDR3 contains 15 residues. Unmatched junction bases numbered 9, after V lost 8 bases and J lost 3 bases. CDR3 protein: CASGSPGLAVYEQYF. CDR3 bases: TGTGCCAGCGGGTCTCCGGGACTAGCGGTCTACGAGCAGTACTTC.

The V call is TRBV7-2, the J call TRBJ2-1; D not resolved. This CDR3 has 15 residues. In germline, CDR1 is SGHTA, CDR2 FQGNSA. V lost 3 bases, J lost 0 bases, and 9 bases lay in between. Here the CDR3 DNA reads TGTGCCAGCAGCTTCAGCGATTTCTCCTACAATGAGCAGTTCTTC. Protein sequence: CASSFSDFSYNEQFF.

This clonotype was observed a few times. The chain combines TRBV11-2 with TRBJ2-5; D remains ambiguous. The V and J ends lost 1 base and 5 bases respectively, with 11 bases between them. Germline CDR1 reads SGHAT; CDR2 reads FQNNGV. The CDR3 has 14 amino acids. CDR3 in DNA: TGTGCCAGCAGCTTAGTGGATGGTTGGGAGACCCAGTACTTC. It translates to CASSLVDGWETQYF.

This clonotype was counted between two and nine times. The chain combines TRBV11-2 with TRBJ2-5; 7 nucleotides align to TRBD1. The J segment lost 2 bases and the V segment lost 5 bases, leaving 8 bases of the junction unmatched. This CDR3 comprises 15 residues. In germline, CDR1 is SGHAT, CDR2 FQNNGV. The CDR3 sequence is CASSPEGTAQETQYF. The CDR3 coding sequence is TGTGCCAGCAGCCCCGAAGGGACAGCTCAAGAGACCCAGTACTTC.

This clonotype was counted a few times. V is TRBV6-2 or TRBV6-3 and J is TRBJ2-1; 8 nucleotides agree with TRBD2. The germline gives CDR1 MNHEY, CDR2 SVGEGT. The junction had 11 bases not matched to a gene; V was cut back by 2 bases and J by 5 bases. There are 17 residues in the CDR3. The CDR3, as DNA: TGTGCCAGCAGTTACGACTGGGCTAGCGGGTCGGACAATGAGCAGTTCTTC. Its translation: CASSYDWASGSDNEQFF.

This chain uses TRBV28 with TRBJ2-1, with a tentative D call TRBD1 (6 bases). The V end lost 5 bases, the J end lost 8 bases, and 19 bases lay between the germline ends. Germline V gene sequence: CDR1 MDHEN, CDR2 SYDVKM. CDR3 size: 15 residues. Here the CDR3 DNA reads TGTGCCAGCAGTCTACTCCTCGAGGGGGTAGATGAGCAGTTCTTC. Translated, it gives CASSLLLEGVDEQFF. Variable domain in full (rest from reference TRBV28 and TRBJ2-1): DVKVTQSSRYLVKRTGEKVFLECVQDMDHENMFWYRQDPGLGLRLIYFSYDVKMKEKGDIPEGYSVSREKKERFSLILESASTNQTSMYLCASSLLLEGVDEQFFGPGTRLTVL.

This sequence joins TRBV7-9 and TRBJ2-2; D call uncertain. Deletions cut 6 bases from V and 2 bases from J, with 7 bases between. CDR1 SEHNR and CDR2 FQNEAQ come from the germline V gene (reference sequence). This CDR3 spans 13 amino acids. DNA of the CDR3: TGTGCCAGCAGGGCCCGTAACACCGGGGAGCTGTTTTTT. This encodes CASRARNTGELFF.

This clonotype was found a few times. The chain combines TRBV28 with TRBJ2-1; TRBD1 matches at 7 bases. CDR3 size: 18 residues. CDR1 is MDHEN and CDR2 is SYDVKM in the germline V gene. V lost 6 bases and J lost 6; bases outside the gene matches: 20. The CDR3 region has the DNA TGTGCCAGCAGCGACTTAAGGCGACAGGGCAAGTGGCGCAATGAGCAGTTCTTC. Translated: CASSDLRRQGKWRNEQFF.

In this sample, this clonotype turned up a few times. CDR3 coding DNA: TGCAGTGCTAGGACCTTGACGGGGGATGGCTACACCTTC. Its translation: CSARTLTGDGYTF. The gene calls are TRBV20-1 and TRBJ1-2; possible D gene TRBD1, 5 bases. Germline CDR1 and CDR2: DFQATT and SNEGSKA (reference sequence). V was shortened by 3 bases and J by 6 bases, with 14 bases between the two germline ends. The CDR3 length is 13 residues.

The sample holds a few counts of this clonotype. CDR3 sequence: CASSLEVPILETQYF. In DNA form, the CDR3 reads TGTGCCAGCAGCTTGGAAGTCCCCATATTAGAGACCCAGTACTTC. V gene TRBV5-6 combines with J gene TRBJ2-5; D not resolved. Trimming removed 0 bases at V and 4 bases at J, with 13 bases between. The germline gives CDR1 SGHDT, CDR2 YYEEEE. This CDR3 spans 15 amino acids.

At least ten counts were recorded for this clonotype. The V and J genes are TRBV12-3 or TRBV12-4 and TRBJ2-7; D not certain. The CDR3 contains 13 residues. Deletions cut 3 bases from V and 2 bases from J, with 8 bases between. CDR3 loop: CASSLGNPYEQYF. The DNA for the CDR3 is TGTGCCAGCAGTTTGGGTAATCCCTACGAGCAGTACTTC.

Many counts were recorded for this clonotype. The chain combines TRBV4-2 with TRBJ2-7, with a possible D match to TRBD2 (6 bases). V lost 1 base and J lost 3, with 13 bases in between. From germline, CDR1 is LGHNA and CDR2 YNFKEQ. The CDR3 runs to 15 residues. The CDR3 sequence: CASSQVEGSLYEQYF. CDR3 sequence (DNA): TGTGCCAGCAGCCAAGTGGAGGGGTCCCTCTACGAGCAGTACTTC.

The V and J genes are TRBV29-1 and TRBJ2-7; D tentatively fits TRBD1 or TRBD2 (5 bases each). V shed 7 bases and J shed 3 bases, with 13 bases lying between them. The germline V gene encodes CDR1 SQVTM and CDR2 ANQGSEA. The CDR3 runs 12 residues. The CDR3 nucleotides are TGCAGCGCCCGGGACGGTGACTACGAGCAGTACTTC. Translation: CSARDGDYEQYF.

This clonotype was observed at least ten times. The chain employs TRBV28 and TRBJ2-3; 8 nucleotides line up with TRBD2. The CDR3 covers 15 residues. Germline values: CDR1 MDHEN, CDR2 SYDVKM. V was pared by 4 bases and J by 5 bases, with 8 bases of the junction left unmatched. CDR3 bases: TGTGCCAGCAGTTCAAGCGGGAGAACTATAGATACGCAGTATTTT. Translated, it gives CASSSSGRTIDTQYF.

V is TRBV6-1 and J is TRBJ2-5, with a weak D call TRBD2 (5 bases). Germline assignment: CDR1 MNHNS and CDR2 SASEGT. This CDR3 spans 14 amino acids. V was pared by 8 bases and J by 7 bases, with 20 bases between. Here the CDR3 DNA reads TGTGCCAGCCGACCACATGGAGGAGGAGGGACCCAGTACTTC. Its translation is CASRPHGGGGTQYF.

The chain recombines TRBV5-1 with TRBJ2-4; possibly TRBD1 or TRBD2 for D (6 bases each). The V gene lost 1 base and the J gene lost 3 bases, with 17 bases spanning the gap. Looked up from germline, CDR1 is SGHRS and CDR2 is YFSETQ. This CDR3 contains 17 residues. In nucleotides, the CDR3 is TGCGCCAGCAGCTTGCGTCGGTCGGGGGCAGGCAAAAACATTCAGTACTTC. This encodes CASSLRRSGAGKNIQYF.

In its sample, this clonotype was seen a few times. The chain joins TRBV28 to TRBJ2-5; D perhaps matches TRBD2 (7 bases). Trimming took off 3 bases at V and 3 bases at J, with 14 bases between the two ends. This CDR3 comprises 15 residues. CDR1 and CDR2 from the germline V gene are MDHEN and SYDVKM. The CDR3 nucleotides read TGTGCCAGCAGTTTGGGAGGGGGATTGGAAGAGACCCAGTACTTC. The encoded protein is CASSLGGGLEETQYF.

This clonotype was recorded a few times. The rearrangement uses TRBV4-2 and TRBJ2-1; D may be TRBD2 (6 bases). The CDR3 is 16 amino acids. V was cut by 1 base and J by 0 bases, with 10 bases left in between. Germline CDR1 and CDR2: LGHNA and YNFKEQ. CDR3: CASSQGVGSSYNEQFF. The CDR3 DNA reads as TGTGCCAGCAGCCAAGGGGTCGGGAGCTCCTACAATGAGCAGTTCTTC.

This clonotype was counted at least ten times. This chain connects TRBV27 to TRBJ1-4; maybe TRBD1 (6 bases). Per the germline V gene, CDR1 is MNHEY and CDR2 is SMNVEV (reference sequence). The length of the CDR3 is 16 residues. Trimming shortened V by 4 bases and J by 9 bases, and 21 bases separated the two germline ends. The CDR3 region is CASSSANPSGQKKLFF. CDR3 nucleotide sequence: TGTGCCAGCAGTTCCGCCAACCCTTCAGGACAGAAAAAACTGTTTTTT.

Many counts were recorded for this clonotype. The chain links TRBV15 to TRBJ2-2; D is ambiguous. Germline CDR1 reads LNHNV; CDR2 reads YYDKDF (reference sequence). Deletions cut 5 bases from V and 5 bases from J, with 12 bases between. The CDR3 has 14 residues. CDR3 amino acids: CATSSVAGTGELFF. In nucleotides, the CDR3 is TGTGCCACCAGCTCGGTAGCAGGTACCGGGGAGCTGTTTTTT.

The chain couples TRBV10-2 to TRBJ2-7; 8 bases are a match to TRBD2. Germline CDR1 WSHSY, CDR2 SAAADI. This CDR3 has 16 residues. V lost 5 bases, J lost 0 bases, and 9 bases stayed unmatched. The CDR3 loop reads CASSPRLATSSYEQYF. CDR3 DNA sequence: TGCGCCAGCAGTCCCAGACTAGCGACGAGCTCCTACGAGCAGTACTTC.

V and J are TRBV30 and TRBJ2-7; D remains ambiguous. Trimming left V 1 base short and J 6 bases short, with 4 bases between. Germline V gene lookup returns CDR1 GTSNPN and CDR2 SVGIG (reference sequence). The CDR3 has 10 residues. The CDR3: CAWSGREQYF. As DNA, the CDR3 is TGTGCCTGGAGTGGTCGCGAGCAGTACTTC.

Turning to this clonotype: This may arise from a read error, as a much more abundant clone is one base away. V is TRBV5-1 and J is TRBJ2-7; the D gene is possibly TRBD2 (6 bases). CDR3 size: 15 residues. Germline CDR1 SGHRS, CDR2 YFSETQ. CDR3 residues: CASSGTLRDSYGQYF. The DNA of the CDR3 is TGCGCCAGCAGCGGAACCCTCAGGGACTCCTACGGGCAGTACTTC.

The chain joins TRBV10-3 to TRBJ1-1; 7 bases are shared with TRBD1. Unmatched junction bases numbered 7, after V lost 4 bases and J lost 5 bases. The CDR3 is 14 amino acids. CDR1 and CDR2 (germline): ENHRY, SYGVKD. CDR3 nucleotides: TGTGCCATCAGTGGACAGGGCCTCGAGACTGAAGCTTTCTTT. Its protein is CAISGQGLETEAFF.